Listed below are T cell receptor beta chains from one sample, sequenced in a study of shared clonotypes between healthy human individuals. Generated by immunoSEQ multiplex PCR, the TCRdb table keeps only in-frame clones and is missing some. This repertoire shows hundreds of thousands of clones, approximately 95% found once; its top ten account for 0.095% to 0.14%. The sample comprised naive CD8+ T cells sorted from blood. These TCRs come from a woman aged 30 to 39 in good health. The CDR3 runs from the conserved cysteine through the conserved F or W. The D gene is left open where the match is weak. A row's size may be missing; if present it is once, few, many or a size class.

clone size: NA; D gene: NA; V gene: TRBV13; J gene: TRBJ2-2; CDR3 DNA: TGTGCCAGCAGCGGACGACCCGGGGAGCTGTTTTTT; CDR3 protein: CASSGRPGELFF
clone size: once; D gene: NA; V gene: TRBV13; J gene: TRBJ1-4; CDR3 DNA: TGTGCCAGCAGCTTAGGTTTCCCTGCAACTAATGAAAAACTGTTTTTT; CDR3 protein: CASSLGFPATNEKLFF
clone size: NA; D gene: NA; V gene: TRBV27; J gene: TRBJ2-6; CDR3 DNA: TGTGCCAGCAGTTCACCTGGGGCCAACGTCCTGACTTTC; CDR3 protein: CASSSPGANVLTF
clone size: once; D gene: NA; V gene: TRBV29-1; J gene: TRBJ2-1; CDR3 DNA: TGCAGCGTCGTGGTGGAAGGAGCCTACAATGAGCAGTTCTTC; CDR3 protein: CSVVVEGAYNEQFF
clone size: NA; D gene: NA; V gene: TRBV5-1; J gene: TRBJ2-7; CDR3 DNA: TGCGCCAGCAGCTCCGTATCAGCCTACGAGCAGTACTTC; CDR3 protein: CASSSVSAYEQYF
clone size: NA; D gene: NA; V gene: TRBV27; J gene: TRBJ2-1; CDR3 DNA: TGTGCCAGCAGTTTGGGGGCCAGCTCCTACAATGAGCAGTTCTTC; CDR3 protein: CASSLGASSYNEQFF
clone size: NA; D gene: TRBD1; V gene: TRBV14; J gene: TRBJ2-7; CDR3 DNA: TGTGCCAGCAGCCAAGGAACAGGGGGCTCCTACGAGCAGTACTTC; CDR3 protein: CASSQGTGGSYEQYF
clone size: NA; D gene: NA; V gene: TRBV6-1; J gene: TRBJ2-1; CDR3 DNA: TGTGCCAGCACCTTAGATCGGGGAAGCTACAATGAGCAGTTCTTC; CDR3 protein: CASTLDRGSYNEQFF
clone size: NA; D gene: NA; V gene: TRBV27; J gene: TRBJ2-6; CDR3 DNA: TGTGCCAGCAGTCGAACGGGGCGTATGTCTGGGGCCAACGTCCTGACTTTC; CDR3 protein: CASSRTGRMSGANVLTF
clone size: NA; D gene: TRBD1; V gene: TRBV5-6; J gene: TRBJ2-7; CDR3 DNA: TGTGCCAGCAGCCCCGGGACAGGGGGATACGAGCAGTACTTC; CDR3 protein: CASSPGTGGYEQYF
clone size: NA; D gene: NA; V gene: TRBV11-2; J gene: TRBJ2-1; CDR3 DNA: TGTGCCAGCAGCTTAACAGGGGACTATAGAAATGAGCAGTTCTTC; CDR3 protein: CASSLTGDYRNEQFF
clone size: NA; D gene: NA; V gene: TRBV28; J gene: TRBJ1-2; CDR3 DNA: TGTGCCAGCAGATACCAGGGGACTAACTATGGCTACACCTTC; CDR3 protein: CASRYQGTNYGYTF
clone size: once; D gene: TRBD1; V gene: TRBV27; J gene: TRBJ2-1; CDR3 DNA: TGTGCCAGCAGCAGGGGGTTTAGCGACAATGAGCAGTTCTTC; CDR3 protein: CASSRGFSDNEQFF
clone size: few; D gene: NA; V gene: TRBV7-9; J gene: TRBJ2-7; CDR3 DNA: TGTGCCAGCAGCCATCAGGGCTACGAGCAGTACTTC; CDR3 protein: CASSHQGYEQYF
clone size: NA; D gene: NA; V gene: TRBV19; J gene: TRBJ1-1; CDR3 DNA: TGTGCCAGTAGTATAGATCTCCCCACTGAAGCTTTCTTT; CDR3 protein: CASSIDLPTEAFF
clone size: NA; D gene: NA; V gene: TRBV2; J gene: TRBJ2-7; CDR3 DNA: TGTGCCAGCAGTGTATTCCAGACCTACGAGCAGTACTTC; CDR3 protein: CASSVFQTYEQYF
clone size: NA; D gene: NA; V gene: TRBV28; J gene: TRBJ2-1; CDR3 DNA: TGTGCCAGCAGACCCGGGGCGGGTTCCTACAATGAGCAGTTCTTC; CDR3 protein: CASRPGAGSYNEQFF
clone size: NA; D gene: NA; V gene: TRBV14; J gene: TRBJ1-1; CDR3 DNA: TGTGCCAGCGGCCAAGCGGGTAACACTGAAGCTTTCTTT; CDR3 protein: CASGQAGNTEAFF
clone size: NA; D gene: TRBD2; V gene: TRBV11-1; J gene: TRBJ2-7; CDR3 DNA: TGTGCCAGCAGCTATGGACTAGCGGAGGAGCAGTACTTC; CDR3 protein: CASSYGLAEEQYF
clone size: NA; D gene: NA; V gene: TRBV7-8; J gene: TRBJ1-1; CDR3 DNA: TGTGCCAGCAGCTCCCGGACAGACATGAACACTGAAGCTTTCTTT; CDR3 protein: CASSSRTDMNTEAFF
clone size: NA; D gene: NA; V gene: TRBV27; J gene: TRBJ2-7; CDR3 DNA: TGTGCCAGCAGTTTATCGTGGCAGGGATACGAGCAGTACTTC; CDR3 protein: CASSLSWQGYEQYF
clone size: NA; D gene: NA; V gene: TRBV7-9; J gene: TRBJ2-2; CDR3 DNA: TGTGCCAGCTTCCAGGGGATGGGGGAGGGCCCCGCCGGGGAGCTGTTTTTT; CDR3 protein: CASFQGMGEGPAGELFF
clone size: NA; D gene: TRBD1; V gene: TRBV10-3; J gene: TRBJ1-1; CDR3 DNA: TGTGCCATCAGAGCAGGGACAGCCATAATGAACACTGAAGCTTTCTTT; CDR3 protein: CAIRAGTAIMNTEAFF
clone size: NA; D gene: NA; V gene: TRBV6-6; J gene: TRBJ2-1; CDR3 DNA: TGTGCCAGCAGTACTACGCCGGGAGTTAGTTATGAGCAGTTCTTC; CDR3 protein: CASSTTPGVSYEQFF
clone size: NA; D gene: NA; V gene: TRBV27; J gene: TRBJ2-5; CDR3 DNA: TGTGCCAGCAGTTTACAGCGAGAAGAGACCCAGTACTTC; CDR3 protein: CASSLQREETQYF
clone size: NA; D gene: TRBD1; V gene: TRBV27; J gene: TRBJ2-7; CDR3 DNA: TGTGCCAGCAACTCCGGGACAGGGAGCGAGCAGTACTTC; CDR3 protein: CASNSGTGSEQYF
clone size: once; D gene: NA; V gene: TRBV2; J gene: TRBJ2-1; CDR3 DNA: TGTGCCAGCAGTGAAGGGGGGAGCTCCTACAATGAGCAGTTCTTC; CDR3 protein: CASSEGGSSYNEQFF
clone size: NA; D gene: TRBD1; V gene: TRBV7-6; J gene: TRBJ2-1; CDR3 DNA: TGTGCCAGCAGCTCAAGACAGGGGACCAATGAGCAGTTCTTC; CDR3 protein: CASSSRQGTNEQFF
clone size: NA; D gene: NA; V gene: TRBV19; J gene: TRBJ1-2; CDR3 DNA: TGTGCCAGTAGATCGCGACAGAACTATGGCTACACCTTC; CDR3 protein: CASRSRQNYGYTF
clone size: NA; D gene: TRBD2; V gene: TRBV4-1; J gene: TRBJ2-1; CDR3 DNA: TGCGCCAGCAGCCAAGCCTCTAGCGGGAGGGACGCTGAGCAGTTCTTC; CDR3 protein: CASSQASSGRDAEQFF
clone size: NA; D gene: TRBD1; V gene: TRBV27; J gene: TRBJ1-5; CDR3 DNA: TGTGCCAGCAGCGACGGAGGGGGCGATGCTCAGCCCCAGCATTTT; CDR3 protein: CASSDGGGDAQPQHF
clone size: NA; D gene: NA; V gene: TRBV14; J gene: TRBJ2-7; CDR3 DNA: TGTGCCAGCAGCCATCGGAGTTTAGCGGTCTACGAGCAGTACTTC; CDR3 protein: CASSHRSLAVYEQYF
clone size: NA; D gene: NA; V gene: TRBV28; J gene: TRBJ2-7; CDR3 DNA: TGTGCCAGCAGAGGGGGGACCTACGAGCAGTACTTC; CDR3 protein: CASRGGTYEQYF
clone size: NA; D gene: NA; V gene: TRBV4-1; J gene: TRBJ2-7; CDR3 DNA: TGCGCCAGCAGCCAGCAGGGCGGCTACGAGCAGTACTTC; CDR3 protein: CASSQQGGYEQYF
clone size: NA; D gene: NA; V gene: TRBV4-1; J gene: TRBJ1-4; CDR3 DNA: TGCGCCAGCAGCCAAGCACCTGGGAGCTTGAATGAAAAACTGTTTTTT; CDR3 protein: CASSQAPGSLNEKLFF
clone size: NA; D gene: NA; V gene: TRBV19; J gene: TRBJ2-5; CDR3 DNA: TGTGCCAGTAGTATATCAGGGGCCAGCGCGGAGCAGTACTTC; CDR3 protein: CASSISGASAEQYF
clone size: NA; D gene: NA; V gene: TRBV29-1; J gene: TRBJ1-3; CDR3 DNA: TGCAGCGTTGAATCGACGGGGGGCCTTGGAAACACCATATATTTT; CDR3 protein: CSVESTGGLGNTIYF
clone size: NA; D gene: NA; V gene: TRBV5-1; J gene: TRBJ1-4; CDR3 DNA: TGCGCCAGCAGCTACCTAGGGACAACTAATGAAAAACTGTTTTTT; CDR3 protein: CASSYLGTTNEKLFF
clone size: NA; D gene: NA; V gene: TRBV15; J gene: TRBJ1-2; CDR3 DNA: TGTGCCACCAGCGGTGACAGATTTCGCCACTATGGCTACACCTTC; CDR3 protein: CATSGDRFRHYGYTF
clone size: NA; D gene: NA; V gene: TRBV27; J gene: TRBJ2-7; CDR3 DNA: TGTGCCAGCAAGTCGGCAGGGGAGGGCCTCGAGCAGTACTTC; CDR3 protein: CASKSAGEGLEQYF
clone size: NA; D gene: NA; V gene: TRBV9; J gene: TRBJ1-4; CDR3 DNA: TGTGCCAGCAGCCAAGGGTTCCCCTCTGAAAAACTGTTTTTT; CDR3 protein: CASSQGFPSEKLFF
clone size: once; D gene: NA; V gene: TRBV28; J gene: TRBJ1-4; CDR3 DNA: TGTGCCAGCAGTCCCCACAGGGAGTCTTATGAAAAACTGTTTTTT; CDR3 protein: CASSPHRESYEKLFF
clone size: NA; D gene: TRBD2; V gene: TRBV7-9; J gene: TRBJ2-3; CDR3 DNA: TGTGCCAGCAGCTTAGCAGCGGGAGGCGCAGATACGCAGTATTTT; CDR3 protein: CASSLAAGGADTQYF
clone size: NA; D gene: NA; V gene: TRBV29-1; J gene: TRBJ2-7; CDR3 DNA: TGCAGCGTTGTCGGGACTGCCTACGAGCAGTACTTC; CDR3 protein: CSVVGTAYEQYF
clone size: NA; D gene: NA; V gene: TRBV28; J gene: TRBJ1-1; CDR3 DNA: TGTGCCAGCAGTTTTAGGGGACCCACTGAAGCTTTCTTT; CDR3 protein: CASSFRGPTEAFF
clone size: NA; D gene: NA; V gene: TRBV27; J gene: TRBJ2-6; CDR3 DNA: TGTGCCAGCAGTTTATCCCCTGCGGCTGGGGCCAACGTCCTGACTTTC; CDR3 protein: CASSLSPAAGANVLTF
clone size: once; D gene: NA; V gene: TRBV6-6; J gene: TRBJ1-2; CDR3 DNA: TGTGCCAGCAGCCCAACCCCAGACCGGACTTTTGGCTACACCTTC; CDR3 protein: CASSPTPDRTFGYTF
clone size: once; D gene: TRBD2; V gene: TRBV5-1; J gene: TRBJ2-1; CDR3 DNA: TGCGCCAGCAGCGGCCTCAGCGGGAGGGCCGGTGAGCAGTTCTTC; CDR3 protein: CASSGLSGRAGEQFF
clone size: once; D gene: NA; V gene: TRBV4-1; J gene: TRBJ1-5; CDR3 DNA: TGCGCCAGCAGCCAAGATAGGGGTCAGCCCCAGCATTTT; CDR3 protein: CASSQDRGQPQHF
clone size: few; D gene: TRBD2; V gene: TRBV7-9; J gene: TRBJ2-2; CDR3 DNA: TGTGCCAGCAGCGCCGACCTAGCGGGAGGGAACACCGGGGAGCTGTTTTTT; CDR3 protein: CASSADLAGGNTGELFF
clone size: NA; D gene: NA; V gene: TRBV2; J gene: TRBJ2-7; CDR3 DNA: TGTGCCAGCAGCCCCGACAGTGCCTACGAGCAGTACTTC; CDR3 protein: CASSPDSAYEQYF
clone size: NA; D gene: NA; V gene: TRBV28; J gene: TRBJ1-4; CDR3 DNA: TGTGCCAGCAGTTGGGCACCTCTCGGAGCCACTAATGAAAAACTGTTTTTT; CDR3 protein: CASSWAPLGATNEKLFF